These 21 T cell receptor beta chains were all obtained from the same sample, sequenced in a study of naive and memory T cell subsets. Ligated cDNA underwent four rounds of PCR with nested alpha and beta constant region primers and SP2. TCRdb re-called the UMI-ligation and nested PCR reads through MiXCR, storing one row per CDR3 protein. The table shows about 37,000 distinct CDR3 sequences, with approximately 10% occurring only once. Treatment described: skin biopsy from PPD injection site in Mantoux-positive individual. TCR cDNA received a 3' ligated oligonucleotide that carried a UMI. Specimen: skin, collected from a tuberculin skin test site. The source is an adult in good health.

This clonotype is classed as medium-sized. CDR3 sequence (DNA): TGCAGTGCTAGAGACCGGGTGGGACAGCCTGTGAACACTGAAGCTTTCTTT. This gives the protein CSARDRVGQPVNTEAFF. The gene calls are TRBV20-1 and TRBJ1-1; 7 bases fit TRBD1. The V and J ends lost 0 bases and 0 bases, in that order; junction bases with no gene match: 10. The CDR3 has 17 amino acids. Germline loops: CDR1 DFQATT, CDR2 SNEGSKA (reference sequence).

This chain links TRBV5-1 with TRBJ1-2; a possible D gene is TRBD1 (6 bases). CDR1 and CDR2 from the germline V gene are SGHRS and YFSETQ. The V end was cut by 0 bases, the J end by 4 bases, with 10 bases between. The CDR3 covers 14 residues. The CDR3, as DNA: TGCGCCAGCAGCTTGGTGTCAGGGGCCTATGGCTACACCTTC. Translating gives CASSLVSGAYGYTF.

This clonotype was counted a few times. The chain links TRBV18 to TRBJ1-5, with 9 positions matching TRBD1. The CDR3 has 17 amino acids. V lost 3 bases, J lost 6 bases, and 12 bases stayed unmatched. Germline assignment: CDR1 KGHSH and CDR2 LQKENI. CDR3 sequence: CASSPAQGASTVQPQHF. CDR3 coding DNA: TGTGCCAGCTCACCGGCACAGGGGGCGTCGACAGTTCAGCCCCAGCATTTT. The full variable domain, its missing parts supplied by reference TRBV18 and TRBJ1-5, is NAGVMQNPRHLVRRRGQEARLRCSPMKGHSHVYWYRQLPEEGLKFMVYLQKENIIDESGMPKERFSAEFPKEGPSILRIQQVVRGDSAAYFCASSPAQGASTVQPQHFGDGTRLSIL.

In this sample, this clonotype turned up many times. This chain uses TRBV5-1 with TRBJ2-2; TRBD1 matches at 7 bases. In germline, CDR1 is SGHRS, CDR2 YFSETQ. CDR3 length: 15 residues. Losses at the gene ends were 6 bases for V and 2 bases for J; bases not matched to a gene: 7. As DNA, the CDR3 is TGCGCCAGCACCGACAAGGGGGCCAACACCGGGGAGCTGTTTTTT. It specifies CASTDKGANTGELFF.

This chain connects TRBV9 to TRBJ2-2; a possible D gene is TRBD1 (5 bases). Trimming left V 0 bases short and J 4 bases short, with 16 bases between. The CDR3 runs to 17 residues. Germline V gives CDR1 SGDLS, CDR2 YYNGEE. The DNA for the CDR3 is TGTGCCAGCAGCGTAGCGCTACAGGCATGGGGCACCGGGGAGCTGTTTTTT. Residues: CASSVALQAWGTGELFF.

This sequence joins TRBV28 and TRBJ1-3; D gene unclear. Deletions cut 4 bases from V and 4 bases from J, with 32 bases between. This CDR3 has 21 residues. From germline, CDR1 is MDHEN and CDR2 SYDVKM. The CDR3 reads CASSSSHYRRRSRFGGNTIYF. The CDR3 DNA reads TGTGCCAGCAGTTCCTCTCATTATCGGCGGAGGTCCCGCTTTGGCGGAAACACCATATATTTT.

In this sample, this clonotype turned up many times. This rearrangement joins TRBV20-1 to TRBJ2-7, with D uncertain. Trimming cost V 0 bases and J 4 bases, with 4 bases left between them. The CDR3 runs to 11 residues. Germline V gene lookup returns CDR1 DFQATT and CDR2 SNEGSKA (reference sequence). The CDR3: CSAREGYEQYF. The DNA of the CDR3 is TGCAGTGCTAGAGAGGGGTACGAGCAGTACTTC.

In its sample, this clonotype was seen many times. The chain combines TRBV27 with TRBJ2-5; D may be TRBD1 (6 bases). CDR1 MNHEY and CDR2 SMNVEV come from the germline V gene (reference sequence). The CDR3 totals 14 residues. V was cut by 6 bases and J by 1 base, with 12 bases left in between. The CDR3 sequence: CASSSYRVQETQYF. The CDR3 coding sequence is TGTGCCAGCAGCTCCTACAGGGTCCAAGAGACCCAGTACTTC.

This chain connects TRBV2 to TRBJ1-1; possibly TRBD1 for D (5 bases). V was trimmed by 2 bases and J by 1 base, leaving 14 bases between them. Germline loops: CDR1 SNHLY, CDR2 FYNNEI. The CDR3 loop spans 16 amino acids. The CDR3 region has the DNA TGTGCCAGCAGTGAAATGGCGCAGACAGAGAACACTGAAGCTTTCTTT. Its translation is CASSEMAQTENTEAFF.

This clonotype occurred many times. The chain couples TRBV29-1 to TRBJ2-3; 7 positions match TRBD1. The CDR3 runs to 14 residues. V lost 7 bases to trimming and J lost 0 bases; unmatched junction nucleotides: 7. The V gene's germline CDR1 is SQVTM and CDR2 ANQGSEA. The CDR3 DNA sequence: TGCAGCGGAGGGACAGACAAAAGCACAGATACGCAGTATTTT. It translates to CSGGTDKSTDTQYF.

This clonotype has just a few counts. The CDR3 DNA follows: TGTGCCAGCAGCCCGACAGGGATAGGCTATGGCTACACCTTC. As protein: CASSPTGIGYGYTF. The rearrangement links TRBV14 to TRBJ1-2, with 7 bases aligning to TRBD1. Germline CDR1 SGHDN, CDR2 FVKESK. The CDR3 is 14 residues long. Trimming cost V 4 bases and J 4 bases; bases outside gene matches: 6. Using reference TRBV14 and TRBJ1-2 for the parts outside the CDR3, the full variable domain is EAGVTQFPSHSVIEKGQTVTLRCDPISGHDNLYWYRRVMGKEIKFLLHFVKESKQDESGMPNNRFLAERTGGTYSTLKVQPAELEDSGVYFCASSPTGIGYGYTFGSGTRLTVV.

Ten or more counts support this clonotype. The V gene is TRBV23-1, the J gene TRBJ2-7; 8 bases fit TRBD1. TRBV23-1 is an ORF, and what it does is uncertain. The CDR3 is 14 residues long. After removal of 2 bases from V and 2 bases from J, the junction contained 2 bases not matched to a gene. CDR3 in amino acids: CASSQGTGAYEQYF. Here the CDR3 DNA reads TGCGCCAGCAGTCAAGGGACAGGAGCCTACGAGCAGTACTTC.

The J gene is TRBJ2-2, the V gene TRBV24-1; no reliable D call. The CDR3 length is 15 residues. V was clipped by 1 base and J by 2 bases, with 7 bases between them. Per the germline V gene, CDR1 is KGHDR and CDR2 is SFDVKD. CDR3: CATSDFGPNTGELFF. The CDR3 DNA reads TGTGCCACCAGTGATTTCGGCCCCAACACCGGGGAGCTGTTTTTT.

The gene calls are TRBV12-3 or TRBV12-4 and TRBJ2-1; a possible D gene is TRBD2 (6 bases). The CDR3 runs to 15 residues. Trimming pared 1 base from V and 6 bases from J, leaving 13 bases between. The CDR3 nucleotides read TGTGCCAGCAGTTTAGTACCGGGAGTCAGCAATGAGCAGTTCTTC. Protein: CASSLVPGVSNEQFF.

The rearrangement joins TRBV19 to TRBJ2-1, with D perhaps assigned TRBD1 or TRBD2 (6 bases each). This CDR3 contains 14 residues. Trimming stripped 6 bases from V and 5 bases from J, with 14 bases between. Germline CDR1 and CDR2: LNHDA and SQIVND (reference sequence). The chain's CDR3 is CASRLGGWDNEQFF. CDR3 nucleotide sequence: TGTGCCAGTAGACTGGGGGGCTGGGACAATGAGCAGTTCTTC.

As concerns this clonotype: Compared with germline, one end of the junction differs, possibly owing to a read error. The chain joins TRBV10-3 to TRBJ2-7; 13 bases fit TRBD2. Looked up from germline, CDR1 is ENHRY and CDR2 is SYGVKD. The CDR3 is 15 residues long. The CDR3 coding sequence is TGTGCCATCAGGGGAACCGGGACTAGCGGGACCGAGCAGAACTTC. Translating gives CAIRGTGTSGTEQNF.

In this sample, this clonotype turned up many times. The chain uses TRBV6-4 and TRBJ1-2, with 7 bases matching TRBD1. The CDR3 is 15 residues long. J gave up 7 bases and V 5 bases, and 13 bases lay outside the gene matches. Looked up from germline, CDR1 is MRHNA and CDR2 is SNTAGT. CDR3 sequence reads: CASSTWTGRIIGYTF. Written as DNA, the CDR3 is TGTGCCAGCAGTACATGGACAGGAAGGATCATTGGCTACACCTTC.

The chain links TRBV5-8 to TRBJ2-7, with D unresolved. The length of the CDR3 is 12 residues. Germline V CDR1 and CDR2: SGHTS, YDEGEE. V was trimmed by 2 bases and J by 4 bases, leaving 7 bases between them. The CDR3 loop reads CASSFRSYEQYF. CDR3 bases: TGTGCCAGCAGCTTTAGGAGTTACGAGCAGTACTTC.

This chain uses TRBV4-1 with TRBJ2-3; D uncertain. Germline CDR1 and CDR2: MGHRA and YSYEKL. The CDR3 spans 14 residues. The V and J ends lost 2 bases and 2 bases respectively, with 8 bases between them. The DNA for the CDR3 is TGCGCCAGCAGCCAAAGAGAGTACACAGATACGCAGTATTTT. Its translation is CASSQREYTDTQYF.

This clonotype was counted many times. J is TRBJ1-5 and V is TRBV6-5; TRBD1 matches 8 bases. V lost 6 bases and J lost 2; bases outside the gene matches: 3. The CDR3 is made up of 14 amino acids. Germline V gene sequence: CDR1 MNHEY, CDR2 SVGAGI. The CDR3 DNA reads as TGTGCCAGCAGAACAGGGGGTGGCAATCAGCCCCAGCATTTT. Amino acid sequence: CASRTGGGNQPQHF.

This clonotype was detected only a few times. This chain uses TRBV7-2 with TRBJ2-1; 13 nucleotides align to TRBD2. The CDR3 length is 17 residues. V was clipped by 2 bases and J by 9 bases; unmatched bases: 10. CDR1 is SGHTA, CDR2 FQGNSA, per germline. The DNA for the CDR3 is TGTGCCAGCAGCTTACAGACTAGCGGGAGGTGGTATTCTGAGCAGTTCTTC. Residues: CASSLQTSGRWYSEQFF.